The entry below gives a single T cell receptor beta chain sequence along with its context. Its antigen is still unknown. The sample belongs to a study of blood T cells in healthy people across ages. Study in general: Roughly one uniquely barcoded beta molecule per two T cells was captured.

The study, taken as a whole, reports: Researchers said unsorted PBMCs prevented a conclusive naive versus antigen-experienced comparison.

Each of the donors had roughly 9.7 milliliters of peripheral blood drawn into EDTA-treated Vacutainer tubes. The CDR3 is made up of 14 amino acids. Germline CDR1 and CDR2: SNHLY and FYNNEI. The V end was cut by 3 bases, the J end by 6 bases, with 14 bases between. A sample-barcoded 5' primer and a J-beta primer mix were used in a second PCR of roughly 6 to 12 cycles. Every cDNA molecule carried a tag from a template-switch adaptor bearing 12 random nucleotides. TCRdb redid the calling of the 5' RACE reads with MiXCR, one entry per CDR3 protein. The top ten hold roughly 3.7% of the sample, which has approximately 1.5 million distinct CDR3 sequences, approximately 39% seen once.

This clonotype was obtained from a woman under 30 in good health. Material: blood. J is TRBJ1-2 and V is TRBV2; D is unclear. The CDR3 is CASSDKTPVNGYTF. The CDR3 DNA sequence: TGTGCCAGCAGTGATAAAACGCCAGTTAATGGCTACACCTTC.